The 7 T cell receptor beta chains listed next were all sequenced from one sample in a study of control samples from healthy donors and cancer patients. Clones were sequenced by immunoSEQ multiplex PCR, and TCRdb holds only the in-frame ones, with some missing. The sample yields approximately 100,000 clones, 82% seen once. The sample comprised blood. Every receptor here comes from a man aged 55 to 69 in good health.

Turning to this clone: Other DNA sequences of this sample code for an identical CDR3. CDR3 amino acids: CASSLGGNTEAFF. CDR3 coding DNA: TGCGCCAGCAGCTTGGGAGGAAACACTGAAGCTTTCTTT. The V call is TRBV5-1, the J call TRBJ1-1; D is uncertain. This CDR3 is built from 13 residues. CDR1 and CDR2 from the germline V gene are SGHRS and YFSETQ. Between the trimmed V and J ends, which lost 0 bases and 2 bases, there was a span of 5 bases. Full variable domain (outside the CDR3, taken from reference TRBV5-1 and TRBJ1-1): KAGVTQTPRYLIKTRGQQVTLSCSPISGHRSVSWYQQTPGQGLQFLFEYFSETQRNKGNFPGRFSGRQFSNSRSEMNVSTLELGDSALYLCASSLGGNTEAFFGQGTRLTVV.

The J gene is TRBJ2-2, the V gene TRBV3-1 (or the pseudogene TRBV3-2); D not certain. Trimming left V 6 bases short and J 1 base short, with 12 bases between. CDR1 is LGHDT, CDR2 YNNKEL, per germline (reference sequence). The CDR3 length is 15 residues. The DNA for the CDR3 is TGTGCCAGCAGTCCTCCCTGGGGGAACACCGGGGAGCTGTTTTTT. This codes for CASSPPWGNTGELFF.

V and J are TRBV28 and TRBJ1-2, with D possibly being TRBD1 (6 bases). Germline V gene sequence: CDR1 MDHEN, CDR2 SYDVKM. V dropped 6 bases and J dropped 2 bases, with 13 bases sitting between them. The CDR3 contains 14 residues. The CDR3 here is CASRPGRGNYGYTF. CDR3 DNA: TGTGCCAGCAGACCTGGGAGGGGGAACTATGGCTACACCTTC.

The CDR3 protein is CASARYTGELFF. CDR3 nucleotide sequence: TGTGCCAGCGCTAGATACACCGGGGAGCTGTTTTTT. The V gene is TRBV9, the J gene TRBJ2-2, with D hard to call. With 7 bases removed from V and 3 bases from J, the gap between germline ends came to 7 bases. Looked up from germline, CDR1 is SGDLS and CDR2 is YYNGEE. CDR3 length: 12 residues. Filled out from reference TRBV9 and TRBJ2-2, the complete variable domain reads DSGVTQTPKHLITATGQRVTLRCSPRSGDLSVYWYQQSLDQGLQFLIQYYNGEERAKGNILERFSAQQFPDLHSELNLSSLELGDSALYFCASARYTGELFFGEGSRLTVL.

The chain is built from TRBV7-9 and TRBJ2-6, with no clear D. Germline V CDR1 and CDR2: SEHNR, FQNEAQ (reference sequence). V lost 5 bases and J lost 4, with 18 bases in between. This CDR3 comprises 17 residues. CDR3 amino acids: CASSRTQDLPGANVLTF. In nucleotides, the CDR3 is TGTGCCAGCAGCCGAACACAAGACCTGCCCGGGGCCAACGTCCTGACTTTC. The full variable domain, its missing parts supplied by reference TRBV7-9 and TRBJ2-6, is DTGVSQNPRHKITKRGQNVTFRCDPISEHNRLYWYRQTLGQGPEFLTYFQNEAQLEKSRLLSDRFSAERPKGSFSTLEIQRTEQGDSAMYLCASSRTQDLPGANVLTFGAGSRLTVL.

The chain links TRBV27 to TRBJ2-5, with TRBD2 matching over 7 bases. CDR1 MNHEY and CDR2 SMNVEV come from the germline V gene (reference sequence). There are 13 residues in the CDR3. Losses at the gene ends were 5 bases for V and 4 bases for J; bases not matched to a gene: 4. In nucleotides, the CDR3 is TGTGCCAGCAGTCTCATAGCGGGAGAGACCCAGTACTTC. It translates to CASSLIAGETQYF.

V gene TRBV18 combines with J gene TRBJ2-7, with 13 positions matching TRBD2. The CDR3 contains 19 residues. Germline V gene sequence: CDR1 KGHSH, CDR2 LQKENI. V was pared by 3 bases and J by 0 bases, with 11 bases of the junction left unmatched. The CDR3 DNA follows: TGTGCCAGCTCACCGGGATGGGGACTAGCGGGGTTGAGCTCCTACGAGCAGTACTTC. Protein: CASSPGWGLAGLSSYEQYF.